This TCR beta chain stems from a study of blood T cell repertoires in COVID-19. Across the study: T cells, B-cell-depleted T cells, or PBMCs provided the cDNA or gDNA that served as material.

CDR3 length: 12 residues. The V gene's germline CDR1 is MDHEN and CDR2 SYDVKM. Trimming took off 4 bases at V and 7 bases at J, with 11 bases between the two ends. Generated by immunoSEQ multiplex PCR, the TCRdb table keeps only in-frame clones and is missing some. In the table there are approximately 120,000 clones, roughly 84% of which are singletons. Source material: peripheral blood. This chain uses TRBV28 with TRBJ2-7, with a tentative D call TRBD1 (6 bases). This TCR derives from an elderly woman with active or convalescent COVID-19. The CDR3: CASSWTVSEQYF. CDR3 sequence (DNA): TGTGCCAGCAGTTGGACAGTATCAGAGCAGTACTTC.